Shown below are 21 T cell receptor beta chains from a single sample sequenced in a study of CD8+ T cells in alopecia areata. RNA, once extracted, was reverse transcribed into cDNA for use as the sequencing template. Repertoires were generated with immunoSEQ multiplex PCR, while TCRdb's copy carries only in-frame clones and drops some. This sample has about 70,000 clones, with around 49% found just once. The sample in question was CD8+ T cells sorted from blood, obtained at week 0. Every receptor here comes from a human donor with alopecia areata.

This chain uses TRBV2 with TRBJ2-5; TRBD2 might be the D (6 bases). The germline gives CDR1 SNHLY, CDR2 FYNNEI. V dropped 4 bases and J dropped 9 bases, with 6 bases sitting between them. The length of the CDR3 is 10 residues. The CDR3 bases are TGTGCCAGCAGTGCGGGGGCCCAGTACTTC. Translation: CASSAGAQYF.

The V gene is TRBV4-3, the J gene TRBJ2-7, with D perhaps matching TRBD1 (5 bases). The length of the CDR3 is 15 residues. V shed 1 base and J shed 1 base, with 11 bases lying between them. Looked up from germline, CDR1 is LGHNA and CDR2 is YSLEER. The CDR3 region is CASSQAQGWSYEQYF. In DNA, the CDR3 is TGCGCCAGCAGCCAAGCTCAGGGATGGTCCTACGAGCAGTACTTC.

With respect to this clone: The sample carries other DNA sequences with the same CDR3. The chain employs TRBV27 and TRBJ2-1, with TRBD2 matching 11 bases. Germline V lookup: CDR1 MNHEY, CDR2 SMNVEV (reference sequence). J gave up 4 bases and V 5 bases, and 1 base lay outside the gene matches. This CDR3 has 14 amino acids. CDR3 region: CASSLAGGYNEQFF. DNA of the CDR3: TGTGCCAGCAGTCTAGCGGGAGGTTACAATGAGCAGTTCTTC.

In its sample, this clone was seen a few times. The rearrangement joins TRBV15 to TRBJ1-2, with D possibly being TRBD1 (6 bases). V was shortened by 5 bases and J by 6 bases, with 16 bases between the two germline ends. The CDR3 runs 14 residues. The germline gives CDR1 LNHNV, CDR2 YYDKDF (reference sequence). The CDR3 nucleotides read TGTGCCACCAGCCGGAGGGGGGGCGGGGATGGCTACACCTTC. Encoded protein: CATSRRGGGDGYTF.

The CDR3 DNA is TGTGCCAGCAGCTCGCCCTTCAGTGTCACAGATACGCAGTATTTT. This encodes CASSSPFSVTDTQYF. This chain connects TRBV7-9 to TRBJ2-3; D remains unclear. The CDR3 has 15 residues. The germline V and J ends were trimmed by 4 bases and 2 bases, with 13 bases remaining between them. Per germline, CDR1 SEHNR and CDR2 FQNEAQ (reference sequence). The whole variable domain, filled in from reference TRBV7-9 and TRBJ2-3, reads DTGVSQNPRHKITKRGQNVTFRCDPISEHNRLYWYRQTLGQGPEFLTYFQNEAQLEKSRLLSDRFSAERPKGSFSTLEIQRTEQGDSAMYLCASSSPFSVTDTQYFGPGTRLTVL.

The CDR3 sequence is CAWSVWGQEQFF. CDR3 sequence (DNA): TGTGCCTGGAGTGTATGGGGGCAGGAGCAGTTCTTC. This chain joins TRBV30 and TRBJ2-1, with D possibly TRBD1 on 6 matching bases. V was cut by 0 bases and J by 10 bases, with 10 bases left in between. The germline V gene encodes CDR1 GTSNPN and CDR2 SVGIG (reference sequence). The CDR3 has 12 residues.

The chain combines TRBV29-1 with TRBJ2-7; D is perhaps TRBD1 or TRBD2 (5 bases each). The CDR3 consists of 11 residues. Trimming took 1 base from V and 6 from J, leaving 7 bases between them. Germline V gives CDR1 SQVTM, CDR2 ANQGSEA. The CDR3 DNA sequence: TGCAGCGTTGAAGGAGGGACCGAGCAGTACTTC. It encodes CSVEGGTEQYF.

This clone showed up just a few times. This chain joins TRBV7-9 and TRBJ2-2; D gene ambiguous. CDR1 and CDR2 (germline): SEHNR, FQNEAQ (reference sequence). Deletions cut 3 bases from V and 5 bases from J, with 1 base between. The CDR3 length is 11 residues. CDR3 sequence reads: CASSLTGELFF. CDR3 DNA sequence: TGTGCCAGCAGCTTGACCGGGGAGCTGTTTTTT.

The chain combines TRBV27 with TRBJ2-6, with a weak D call TRBD1 (6 bases). This CDR3 has 18 residues. From germline, CDR1 is MNHEY and CDR2 SMNVEV (reference sequence). V shed 6 bases and J shed 0 bases, with 18 bases lying between them. DNA of the CDR3: TGTGCCAGCAGCCTCGCCGGGTACAGGGACTCTGGGGCCAACGTCCTGACTTTC. This codes for CASSLAGYRDSGANVLTF.

This chain connects TRBV25-1 to TRBJ2-1; D may be TRBD2 (5 bases). The CDR3 totals 13 residues. The V gene lost 5 bases and the J gene lost 7 bases, with 12 bases spanning the gap. Germline V CDR1 and CDR2: MGHDK, SYGVNS. The chain's CDR3 is CASSSPGLNEQFF. The CDR3 DNA is TGTGCCAGCAGTTCGCCGGGGTTGAATGAGCAGTTCTTC.

The rearrangement links TRBV9 to TRBJ1-1; 8 bases agree with TRBD1. V lost 0 bases to trimming and J lost 1 base; unmatched junction nucleotides: 2. This CDR3 spans 15 amino acids. Germline assignment: CDR1 SGDLS and CDR2 YYNGEE. The CDR3: CASSVVQGANTEAFF. DNA for the CDR3: TGTGCCAGCAGCGTAGTTCAGGGGGCGAACACTGAAGCTTTCTTT.

This clone has ten or more counts. The chain uses TRBV7-9 and TRBJ2-1; TRBD2 might be the D (5 bases). The V gene lost 2 bases and the J gene lost 1 base, with 9 bases spanning the gap. CDR1 is SEHNR, CDR2 FQNEAQ, per germline (reference sequence). This CDR3 has 15 amino acids. For the CDR3, the DNA is TGTGCCAGCAGCTTACAGGAGGTGTCCTACAATGAGCAGTTCTTC. This translates into CASSLQEVSYNEQFF.

The chain uses TRBV4-1 and TRBJ2-3; no reliable D call. V lost 1 base and J 8 bases, leaving 4 bases between the germline ends. CDR3 length: 11 amino acids. Germline values: CDR1 MGHRA, CDR2 YSYEKL. The DNA for the CDR3 is TGCGCCAGCAGCCAAGTCACTACGCAGTATTTT. Its protein product is CASSQVTTQYF.

This clone showed up just a few times. The V gene is TRBV6-5, the J gene TRBJ1-1; the D gene is possibly TRBD1 (5 bases). Trimming removed 4 bases from V and 1 base from J, with 7 bases in between. Germline CDR1 is MNHEY and CDR2 is SVGAGI. CDR3 length: 13 amino acids. The CDR3, as DNA: TGTGCCAGCAGTTCCACAGGGAACACTGAAGCTTTCTTT. As protein: CASSSTGNTEAFF.

This clone was counted only a few times. The chain carries TRBV19 and TRBJ1-1; D not certain. The germline gives CDR1 LNHDA, CDR2 SQIVND (reference sequence). V was clipped by 1 base and J by 3 bases, with 6 bases between them. The CDR3 is 13 amino acids. The CDR3 region is CASSIARDTEAFF. CDR3 DNA: TGTGCCAGTAGTATAGCGAGAGACACTGAAGCTTTCTTT.

The V and J genes are TRBV29-1 and TRBJ2-7; a weak D match, TRBD1 (6 bases). Germline CDR1 reads SQVTM; CDR2 reads ANQGSEA. This CDR3 comprises 14 residues. V lost 0 bases to trimming and J lost 1 base, with 10 bases between them. The CDR3 loop is CSVEEQQGSYEQYF. The CDR3 coding sequence is TGCAGCGTTGAAGAACAACAGGGTTCCTACGAGCAGTACTTC.

The J gene is TRBJ2-5, the V gene TRBV29-1; perhaps TRBD2 as D (6 bases). CDR1 is SQVTM and CDR2 is ANQGSEA in the germline V gene. The CDR3 has 12 amino acids. With 7 bases removed from V and 7 bases from J, the gap between germline ends came to 16 bases. The CDR3 DNA reads as TGCAGCGGACCGGGCCAGGAGGGGACCCAGTACTTC. Amino acids: CSGPGQEGTQYF. The whole variable domain, remainder taken from reference TRBV29-1 and TRBJ2-5, is SAVISQKPSRDICQRGTSLTIQCQVDSQVTMMFWYRQQPGQSLTLIATANQGSEATYESGFVIDKFPISRPNLTFSTLTVSNMSPEDSSIYLCSGPGQEGTQYFGPGTRLLVL.

This clone was detected only a few times. Here the CDR3 reads CASSVGSATDTQYF. The CDR3, as DNA: TGTGCCAGCAGCGTAGGGTCGGCCACAGATACGCAGTATTTT. The chain joins TRBV9 to TRBJ2-3; D is uncertain. The germline V gene has CDR1 SGDLS and CDR2 YYNGEE. V was pared by 0 bases and J by 2 bases, with 7 bases between. This CDR3 spans 14 amino acids.

The chain employs TRBV2 and TRBJ2-1; possible D gene TRBD2, 6 bases. Trimming removed 5 bases at V and 0 bases at J, with 8 bases between. The CDR3 is 14 amino acids. CDR1 is SNHLY and CDR2 is FYNNEI in the germline V gene. The CDR3, as DNA: TGTGCCAGCAGTTCGGACTACTCCTACAATGAGCAGTTCTTC. This codes for CASSSDYSYNEQFF.

The chain employs TRBV19 and TRBJ1-5, with D maybe TRBD1 (6 bases). V was cut by 4 bases and J by 10 bases, with 20 bases left in between. CDR1 and CDR2 (germline): LNHDA, SQIVND (reference sequence). The CDR3 is 15 amino acids. The CDR3, as DNA: TGTGCCAGTAGTACCGGAGGCTCACAGGGTATCCCCCAGCATTTT. It translates to CASSTGGSQGIPQHF.

Regarding this clone: The junction departs from the called germline gene at one end, perhaps through a read error. V usage is TRBV10-3 and J usage is TRBJ2-3; 9 bases align to TRBD2. Germline loops: CDR1 ENHRY, CDR2 SYGVKD. The CDR3 spans 15 residues. The CDR3 is CASSEIAGGTDTQYF. CDR3 nucleotides: TGTGCCAGCAGTGAAATAGCGGGGGGCACAGATACGCAGTATTTT.